Below, one TCR beta chain is given with its context. This clonotype was counted between two and nine times. Which antigen it targets is not known. It has no much larger one-base neighbor in the sample; base qualities were not kept. The patients picked for sequencing were ones in whom flow cytometry had shown an expansion of CD8+CD57+ cells. Every patient had a diagnosis of severe acquired aplastic anemia based on International Study of Aplastic Anemia and Agranulocytosis and Camitta criteria. At the time blood was sampled, none of the patients had received any therapy. In the study, sorted CD4+ and CD8+ blood T cells from patients with severe aplastic anemia and from healthy subjects underwent deep sequencing of TCR repertoires. Patients were enrolled in the USA under clinicaltrials.gov protocols 00001620, 01623167, 00001397, 00071045, 00081523 and 00961064. Ficoll-Paque density gradient centrifugation was used to isolate peripheral blood mononuclear cells. CD4+ and CD8+ T cells were sorted by FACS or magnetic beads before DNA extraction.

Genomic DNA was used as template for profiling of TCR beta VDJ combinations and CDR3 sequences. An Illumina HiSeq 2000 was the platform used for TCR repertoire sequencing. The source study handled its data this way. TRBV/TRBJ rearrangement plots, CDR3 size and DJ length profiles, and Simpson's diversity index were used to evaluate the repertoires. Whichever DNA sequence was most abundant in the deep sequencing data was defined as the immunodominant clone. CDR3 amino acid sequences were screened for sharing across subjects and were compared with published repertoires and the VDJdb database. TCRdb trimmed public reads at Q25 via fastp, called clones via MiXCR and kept in-frame beta chains. CDR3 protein sequences are deduplicated, and each keeps its most common genes and DNA. TCRdb, not the original authors, processed these V and J calls. The sample table holds 110,000 or so distinct CDR3 sequences, of which about 50% were seen once. The leading ten clones occupy under 35% of the sample.

This entry is derived from a study of CD8+CD57+ T cells in acquired aplastic anemia (dated by TCRdb to the late 2010s). Notes on the research overall: Extracted DNA from sorted CD4+ and CD8+ cells averaged approximately 3 ug, ranging from about 0.18 to 27.4 ug. A CD8+CD57+ expansion meant a frequency higher than the mean frequency seen in healthy subjects. Results the study describes overall, beyond this receptor: Patients and healthy controls showed no significant difference in CD8+ Simpson's diversity (P=0.060). About 28 CD8+ CDR3 sequences were found in both patients and controls but appeared to be highly expressed in patients and within the immunodominant clones of the patients.

This clonotype was sampled from a human donor with aplastic anemia. The sequencing input was sorted CD4+, CD8+, or CD8+CD57+ T cells (not recorded which) from PBMCs.

Here is the DNA: TGTGCCAGCAGCCAAGTTCAGGGGTCGACAGATACGCAGTATTTT. Its amino acids are CASSQVQGSTDTQYF. Recombination connected TRBV3-1 to TRBJ2-3, and TRBD1 may be the D gene, going by 6 matching bases. CDR1 and CDR2 (LGHDT, YNNKEL) derive from the germline V gene (reference sequence). Including the terminal cysteine and phenylalanine, the CDR3 comprises 15 residues. The read is trimmed to its CDR3 DNA, 45 bases read in frame from base 1. V gives up 1 base and J gives up 3 bases, and the segment between their germline ends measures 11 bases.